The present TCR beta chain was sequenced within a study of beta chain features in type 1 diabetes. Study in general: The samples had approximately 110 million sorted cells examined in all. Study-wide findings and caveats: There was a moderate but significant shortening of TCRB CDR3s in all four CD4+ subsets of Type 1 diabetes patients. Within patients, naive, central memory and Treg TCRB repertoires seemed more similar than within healthy donors. PCR might favor shorter templates, but any such skew would affect patients and controls equally. Sequencing of cDNA might inflate the share of cells that strongly express TCR.

A note on this clone: The antigen is undetermined.

The investigators reverse transcribed all of the isolated RNA, so they sequenced expressed TCRB transcripts. TCRdb's copy holds only in-frame clones and misses some; the assay was immunoSEQ multiplex PCR. There are some 160,000 clones in the sample; 7.5% to 9.5% occur only once, and around 0.56% lies in the top ten. Sequenced: central memory CD4+ T cells from blood. The TCR originated in a woman aged 18 to 35 with type 1 diabetes.

The CDR3 DNA reads as TGTGCCAGCAGTTTCGAGGTGAACACCGGGGAGCTGTTTTTT. It codes for CASSFEVNTGELFF. The gene calls are TRBV27 and TRBJ2-2; no firm D call. The CDR3 is 14 residues long. CDR1 is MNHEY, CDR2 SMNVEV, per germline (reference sequence). V was trimmed by 3 bases and J by 1 base, leaving 6 bases between them.